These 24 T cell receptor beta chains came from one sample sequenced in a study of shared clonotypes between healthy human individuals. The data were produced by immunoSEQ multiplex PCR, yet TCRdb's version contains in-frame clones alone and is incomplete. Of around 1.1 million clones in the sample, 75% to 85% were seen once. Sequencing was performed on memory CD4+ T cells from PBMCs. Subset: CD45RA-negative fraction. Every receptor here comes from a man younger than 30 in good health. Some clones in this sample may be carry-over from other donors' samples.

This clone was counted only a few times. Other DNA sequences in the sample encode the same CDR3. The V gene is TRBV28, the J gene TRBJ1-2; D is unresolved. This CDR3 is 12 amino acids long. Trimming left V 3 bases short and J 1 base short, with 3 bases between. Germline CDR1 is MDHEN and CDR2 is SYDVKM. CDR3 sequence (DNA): TGTGCCAGCAGTTTGAGTAACTATGGCTACACCTTC. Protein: CASSLSNYGYTF.

The CDR3 nucleotides read TGTGCCAGCAGCTCCGGACAGGGGAACACTGAAGCTTTCTTT. Amino acids: CASSSGQGNTEAFF. The V call is TRBV9, the J call TRBJ1-1, with 8 bases lining up with TRBD1. This CDR3 comprises 14 residues. The V segment lost 4 bases and the J segment 1 base; nucleotides outside the gene matches: 3. Germline CDR1 reads SGDLS; CDR2 reads YYNGEE.

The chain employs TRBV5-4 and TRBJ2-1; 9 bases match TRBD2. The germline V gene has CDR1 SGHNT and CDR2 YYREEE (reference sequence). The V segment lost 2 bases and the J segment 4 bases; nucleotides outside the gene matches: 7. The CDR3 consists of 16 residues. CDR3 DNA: TGTGCCAGCAGCTTTAGCGGGAGTGGTACTTACAATGAGCAGTTCTTC. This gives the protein CASSFSGSGTYNEQFF.

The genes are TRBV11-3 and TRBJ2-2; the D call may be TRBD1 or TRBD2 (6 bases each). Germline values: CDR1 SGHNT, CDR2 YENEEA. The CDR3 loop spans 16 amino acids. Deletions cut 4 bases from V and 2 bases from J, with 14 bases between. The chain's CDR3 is CASSSLRGPNTGELFF. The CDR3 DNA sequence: TGTGCCAGCAGCTCCCTTCGGGGGCCAAACACCGGGGAGCTGTTTTTT.

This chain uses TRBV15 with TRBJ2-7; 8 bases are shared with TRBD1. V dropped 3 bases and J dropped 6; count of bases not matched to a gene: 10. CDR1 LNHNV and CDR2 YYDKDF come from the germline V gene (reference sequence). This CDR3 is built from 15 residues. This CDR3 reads CATSRDRAGIGEQYF. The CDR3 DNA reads TGTGCCACCAGCAGGGACAGGGCGGGGATCGGCGAGCAGTACTTC.

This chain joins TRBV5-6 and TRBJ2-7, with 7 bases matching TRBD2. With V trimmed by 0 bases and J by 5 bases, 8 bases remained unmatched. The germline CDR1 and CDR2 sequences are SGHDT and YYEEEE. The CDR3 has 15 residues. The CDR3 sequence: CASSLVSWGRDEQYF. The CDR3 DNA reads TGTGCCAGCAGCTTGGTATCCTGGGGGAGGGACGAGCAGTACTTC.

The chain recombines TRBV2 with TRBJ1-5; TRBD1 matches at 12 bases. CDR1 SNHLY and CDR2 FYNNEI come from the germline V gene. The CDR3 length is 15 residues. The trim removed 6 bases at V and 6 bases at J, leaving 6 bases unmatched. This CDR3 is CASSIGTGGRQPQHF. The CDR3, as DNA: TGTGCCAGCAGCATCGGGACAGGGGGCCGTCAGCCCCAGCATTTT.

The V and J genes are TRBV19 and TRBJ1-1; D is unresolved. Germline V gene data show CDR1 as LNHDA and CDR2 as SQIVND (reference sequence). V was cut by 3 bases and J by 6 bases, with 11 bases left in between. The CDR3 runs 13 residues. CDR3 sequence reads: CASSIRVSAEAFF. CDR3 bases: TGTGCCAGTAGTATTAGGGTTAGCGCTGAAGCTTTCTTT. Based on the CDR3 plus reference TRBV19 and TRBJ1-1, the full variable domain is DGGITQSPKYLFRKEGQNVTLSCEQNLNHDAMYWYRQDPGQGLRLIYYSQIVNDFQKGDIAEGYSVSREKKESFPLTVTSAQKNPTAFYLCASSIRVSAEAFFGQGTRLTVV.

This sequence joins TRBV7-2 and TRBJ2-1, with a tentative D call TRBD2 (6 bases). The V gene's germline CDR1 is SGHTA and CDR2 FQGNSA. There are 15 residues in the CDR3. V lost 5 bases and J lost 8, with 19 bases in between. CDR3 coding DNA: TGTGCCAGCAGCGAAGGGGACTGGGAGGCTGATGAGCAGTTCTTC. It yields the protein CASSEGDWEADEQFF. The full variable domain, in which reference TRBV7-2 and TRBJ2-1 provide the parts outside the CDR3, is GAGVSQSPSNKVTEKGKDVELRCDPISGHTALYWYRQSLGQGLEFLIYFQGNSAPDKSGLPSDRFSAERTGGSVSTLTIQRTQQEDSAVYLCASSEGDWEADEQFFGPGTRLTVL.

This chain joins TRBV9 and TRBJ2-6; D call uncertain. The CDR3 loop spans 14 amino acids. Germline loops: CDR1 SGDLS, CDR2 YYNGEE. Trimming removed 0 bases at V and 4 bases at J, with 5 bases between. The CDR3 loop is CASSVVSGANVLTF. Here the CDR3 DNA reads TGTGCCAGCAGCGTAGTCTCCGGGGCCAACGTCCTGACTTTC.

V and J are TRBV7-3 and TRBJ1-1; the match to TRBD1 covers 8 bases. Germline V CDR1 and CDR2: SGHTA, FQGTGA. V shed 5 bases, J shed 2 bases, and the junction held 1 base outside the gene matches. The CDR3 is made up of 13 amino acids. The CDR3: CASSGQGNTEAFF. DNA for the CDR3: TGTGCCAGCAGCGGACAGGGTAACACTGAAGCTTTCTTT.

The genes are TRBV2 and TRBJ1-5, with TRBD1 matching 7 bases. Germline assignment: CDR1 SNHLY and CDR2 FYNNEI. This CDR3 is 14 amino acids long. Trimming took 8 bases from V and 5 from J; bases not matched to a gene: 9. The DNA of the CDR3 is TGTGCCAGCTCTGGACCAGGGGGTGATCAGCCCCAGCATTTT. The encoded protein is CASSGPGGDQPQHF. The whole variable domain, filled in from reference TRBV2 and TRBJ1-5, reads EPEVTQTPSHQVTQMGQEVILRCVPISNHLYFYWYRQILGQKVEFLVSFYNNEISEKSEIFDDQFSVERPDGSNFTLKIRSTKLEDSAMYFCASSGPGGDQPQHFGDGTRLSIL.

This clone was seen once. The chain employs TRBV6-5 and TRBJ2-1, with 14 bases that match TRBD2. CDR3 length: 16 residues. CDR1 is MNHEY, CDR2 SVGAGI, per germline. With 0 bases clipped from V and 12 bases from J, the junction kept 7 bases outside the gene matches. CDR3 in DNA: TGTGCCAGCAGTTACTCGGGACTAGCGGGAGTTAGTAGGCAGTTCTTC. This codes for CASSYSGLAGVSRQFF.

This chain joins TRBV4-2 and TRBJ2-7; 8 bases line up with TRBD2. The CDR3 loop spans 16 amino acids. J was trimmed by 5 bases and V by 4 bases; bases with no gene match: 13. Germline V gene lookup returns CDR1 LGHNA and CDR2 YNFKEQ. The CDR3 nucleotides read TGTGCCAGCAGCCTTCGGCCCGGGAGGGCAGGCCACGAGCAGTACTTC. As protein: CASSLRPGRAGHEQYF.

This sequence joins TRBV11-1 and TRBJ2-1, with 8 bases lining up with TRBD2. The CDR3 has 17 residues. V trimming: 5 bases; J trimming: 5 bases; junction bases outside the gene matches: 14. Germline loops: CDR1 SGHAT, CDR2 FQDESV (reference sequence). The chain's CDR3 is CASSRRLAGPLHNEQFF. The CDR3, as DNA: TGTGCCAGCAGCCGAAGGTTAGCGGGGCCCTTACACAATGAGCAGTTCTTC.

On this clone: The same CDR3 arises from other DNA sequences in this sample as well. The CDR3 nucleotides read TGTGCCAGCTCACCACCTTCCGTAGAGACCCAGTACTTC. Translated, it gives CASSPPSVETQYF. This sequence joins TRBV18 and TRBJ2-5; D gene uncertain. With 0 bases removed from V and 4 bases from J, the gap between germline ends came to 6 bases. The CDR3 covers 13 residues. The V gene's germline CDR1 is KGHSH and CDR2 LQKENI. The full variable domain, its missing parts supplied by reference TRBV18 and TRBJ2-5, is NAGVMQNPRHLVRRRGQEARLRCSPMKGHSHVYWYRQLPEEGLKFMVYLQKENIIDESGMPKERFSAEFPKEGPSILRIQQVVRGDSAAYFCASSPPSVETQYFGPGTRLLVL.

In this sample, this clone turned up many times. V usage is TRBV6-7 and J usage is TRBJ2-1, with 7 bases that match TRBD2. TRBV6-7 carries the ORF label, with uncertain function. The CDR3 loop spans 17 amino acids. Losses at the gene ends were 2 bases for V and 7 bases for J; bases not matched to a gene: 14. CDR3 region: CASSYIRQRESVNEQFF. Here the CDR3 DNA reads TGTGCCAGCAGTTACATCCGGCAGCGGGAAAGTGTGAATGAGCAGTTCTTC.

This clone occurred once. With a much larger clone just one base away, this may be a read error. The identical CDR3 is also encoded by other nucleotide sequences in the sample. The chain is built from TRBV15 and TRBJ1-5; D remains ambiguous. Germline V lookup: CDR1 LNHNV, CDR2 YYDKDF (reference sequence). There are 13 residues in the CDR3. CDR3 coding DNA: TGTGCCACCAGCAGAGGGGTTGGGCAGCCCCAGCATTTC. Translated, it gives CATSRGVGQPQHF.

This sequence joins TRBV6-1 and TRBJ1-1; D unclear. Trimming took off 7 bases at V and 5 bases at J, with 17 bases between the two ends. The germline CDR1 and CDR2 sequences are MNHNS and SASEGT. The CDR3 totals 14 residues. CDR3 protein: CASIVRVSQTEAFF. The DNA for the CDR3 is TGTGCCAGCATAGTGAGGGTGTCCCAAACTGAAGCTTTCTTT.

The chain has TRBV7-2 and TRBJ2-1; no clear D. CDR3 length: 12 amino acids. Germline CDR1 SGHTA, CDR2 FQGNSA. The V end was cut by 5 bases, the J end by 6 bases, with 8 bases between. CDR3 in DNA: TGTGCCAGCAGCCTCCCATCCAATGAGCAGTTCTTC. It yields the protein CASSLPSNEQFF.

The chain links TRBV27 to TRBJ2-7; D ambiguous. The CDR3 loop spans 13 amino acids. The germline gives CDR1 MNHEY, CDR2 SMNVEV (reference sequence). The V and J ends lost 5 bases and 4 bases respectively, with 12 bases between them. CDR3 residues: CASSRMGNYEQYF. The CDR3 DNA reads TGTGCCAGCAGTCGAATGGGGAATTACGAGCAGTACTTC.

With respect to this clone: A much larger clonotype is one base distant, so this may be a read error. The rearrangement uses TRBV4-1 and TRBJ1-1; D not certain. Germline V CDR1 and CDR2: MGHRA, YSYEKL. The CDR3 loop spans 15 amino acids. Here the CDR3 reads CASSQGPLMNAEAFF. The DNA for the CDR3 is TGCGCCAGCAGCCAAGGGCCTCTCATGAACGCTGAAGCTTTCTTT.

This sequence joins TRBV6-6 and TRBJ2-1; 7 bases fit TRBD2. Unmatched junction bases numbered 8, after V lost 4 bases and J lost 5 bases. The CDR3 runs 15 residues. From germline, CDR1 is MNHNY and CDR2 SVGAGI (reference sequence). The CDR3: CASSFPGTNDNEQFF. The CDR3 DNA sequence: TGTGCCAGCAGTTTCCCCGGGACTAACGACAATGAGCAGTTCTTC.

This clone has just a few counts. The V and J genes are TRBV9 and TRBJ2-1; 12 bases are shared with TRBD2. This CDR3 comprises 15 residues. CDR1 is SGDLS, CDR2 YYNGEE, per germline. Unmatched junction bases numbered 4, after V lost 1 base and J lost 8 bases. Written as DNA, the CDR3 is TGTGCCAGCAGCGTAAGACTAGCGGGAGTACATGAGCAGTTCTTC. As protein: CASSVRLAGVHEQFF. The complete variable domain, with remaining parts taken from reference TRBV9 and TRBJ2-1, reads DSGVTQTPKHLITATGQRVTLRCSPRSGDLSVYWYQQSLDQGLQFLIQYYNGEERAKGNILERFSAQQFPDLHSELNLSSLELGDSALYFCASSVRLAGVHEQFFGPGTRLTVL.